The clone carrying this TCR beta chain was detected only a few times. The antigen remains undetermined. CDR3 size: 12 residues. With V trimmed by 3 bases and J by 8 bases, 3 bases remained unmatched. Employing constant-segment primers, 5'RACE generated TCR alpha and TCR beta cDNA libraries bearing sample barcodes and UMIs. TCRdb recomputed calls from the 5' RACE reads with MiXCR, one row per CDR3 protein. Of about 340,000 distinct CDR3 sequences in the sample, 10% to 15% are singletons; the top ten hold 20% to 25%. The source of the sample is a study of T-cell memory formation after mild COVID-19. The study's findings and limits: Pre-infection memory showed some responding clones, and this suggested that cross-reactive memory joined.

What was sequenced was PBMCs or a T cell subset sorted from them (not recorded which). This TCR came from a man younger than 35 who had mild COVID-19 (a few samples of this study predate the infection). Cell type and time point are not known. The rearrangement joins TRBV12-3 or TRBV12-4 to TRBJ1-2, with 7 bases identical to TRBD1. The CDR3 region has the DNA TGTGCCAGCAGTTTGAGGGGGCGAGGCTACACCTTC. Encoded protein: CASSLRGRGYTF.